This T cell receptor (beta chain) was profiled in a study of CD8 T cells in ankylosing spondylitis. This clonotype came up many times. The antigen is undetermined. Study results and limitations: About 8 highly homologous variants made up a TCR beta motif, and this motif appeared characteristic of ankylosing spondylitis blood. Reactive arthritis synovial fluid and blood were previously reported to contain some motif variants. Reportedly, significant enrichment of disease-linked clones occurred in matched ankylosing spondylitis synovial fluid.

The germline CDR1 and CDR2 sequences are SGHAT and FQNNGV. The ends lost 4 bases at V and 1 base at J; junction bases unmatched: 1. The CDR3 runs 15 residues. Library preparation for TCR beta used quantitative 5'-RACE with molecular barcodes. TCRdb fed the 5' RACE reads into MiXCR, producing one record per CDR3 protein. The table shows about 130,000 distinct CDR3 sequences, with roughly 8.8% occurring only once. This receptor was taken from a male donor with ankylosing spondylitis or in good health (not recorded which). Material: blood, either unsorted or a sorted T cell fraction (not recorded which). The chain joins TRBV11-2 to TRBJ2-7; 13 bases match TRBD2. The CDR3 protein is CASSWGLAGSYEQYF. CDR3 nucleotide sequence: TGTGCCAGCAGCTGGGGACTAGCGGGATCCTACGAGCAGTACTTC.